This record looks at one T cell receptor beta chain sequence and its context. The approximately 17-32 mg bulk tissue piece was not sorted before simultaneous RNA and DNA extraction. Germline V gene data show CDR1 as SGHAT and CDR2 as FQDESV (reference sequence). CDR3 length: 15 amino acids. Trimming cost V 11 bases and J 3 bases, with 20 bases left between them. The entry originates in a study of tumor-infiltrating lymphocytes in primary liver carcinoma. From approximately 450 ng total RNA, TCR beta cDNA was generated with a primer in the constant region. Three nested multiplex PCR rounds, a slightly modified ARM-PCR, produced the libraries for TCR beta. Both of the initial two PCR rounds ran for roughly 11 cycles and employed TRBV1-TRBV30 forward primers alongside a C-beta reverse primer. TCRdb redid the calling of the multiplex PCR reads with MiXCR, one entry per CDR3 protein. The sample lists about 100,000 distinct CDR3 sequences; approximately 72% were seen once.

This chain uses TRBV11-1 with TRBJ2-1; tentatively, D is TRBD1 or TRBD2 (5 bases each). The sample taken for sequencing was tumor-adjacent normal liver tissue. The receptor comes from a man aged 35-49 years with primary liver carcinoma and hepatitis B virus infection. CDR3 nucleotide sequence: TGTGCCGGTAGCTTTAGGGACGGCATCTACAATGAGCAGTTCTTC. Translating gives CAGSFRDGIYNEQFF.